This TCR beta chain stems from a study of blood T cell repertoires in COVID-19 (dated by TCRdb to 2020 to 2021). General notes on the study: Samples from collaborators originated in the United States, Italy and Spain and spanned both the acute and convalescent phases of COVID-19. The samples were drawn from the first 160 participants of the ongoing ImmuneRACE study and from over 950 subjects provided by 6 global collaborators. The prospective study material was composed of cDNA or gDNA derived from T cells, B-cell-depleted T cells, or PBMCs. A freely available public database, intended as a resource for researchers studying the immune response to SARS-CoV-2, is where the repertoires were released. Nearly every sample came with metadata listing a de-identified subject ID, COVID-19 status, age in years and sex. Where available, HLA class I and class II types were taken from metadata supplied by the sample provider and were not determined by assay-based typing. Deeply sampled blood TCRbeta repertoires from subjects exposed to, actively infected with, or recovered from COVID-19 were included in the dataset. Overall study outcomes, separate from this receptor: Clinical and demographic metadata were provided uncurated, with the amount varying by source and participant.

A note on this clone: Its antigen is still unknown. The record has no base qualities; no much larger clone is one base away.

The CDR3 holds 16 amino acids from the cysteine to the phenylalanine. The kept DNA is CDR3 alone, 48 bases in frame from the first base. V has 0 bases trimmed and J has 5 bases trimmed; junction bases matching no gene number 5. Per the germline V gene, SGDLS is the CDR1 and YYNGEE is the CDR2. The immunoSEQ Assay, a bias-controlled multiplex PCR, was used to amplify TCRbeta CDR3 regions from genomic DNA. As for how the authors treated the data: Nucleated cell counts per sample were estimated from amplification of reference gene primers within the assay. To quantify the absolute abundance of each unique TCRbeta CDR3 rearrangement, sequence reads were collapsed and filtered. For each sample, productive Simpson clonality was calculated by taking the square root of Simpson's diversity index across productive rearrangements. TCRdb holds this immuneACCESS table with in-frame rearrangements only. Some clones are missing; in checked studies, unresolved V genes explain under half, and the rest has no known cause. V and J calls and clone size are given by that table; D and trimming were obtained from the DNA. Across this sample there are around 220,000 clones, with over 75% seen only once. Roughly 2% of the sample is taken by the ten largest.

Each collaborating institution followed its own protocols to collect whole blood in K2EDTA tubes. For TCRbeta analysis, collaborator samples were shipped as frozen whole blood, as isolated PBMCs, or as DNA extracted from either sample type. The V gene is TRBV9 and the J gene is TRBJ2-1; 10 junctional bases match TRBD1. The sequenced sample was peripheral blood. The TCR sequence derives from a man aged 35-49 years with active or convalescent COVID-19. The nucleotide sequence is given as TGTGCCAGCAGCGTAGTGACAGGGGGCCCCGACAATGAGCAGTTCTTC. This gives the protein CASSVVTGGPDNEQFF.